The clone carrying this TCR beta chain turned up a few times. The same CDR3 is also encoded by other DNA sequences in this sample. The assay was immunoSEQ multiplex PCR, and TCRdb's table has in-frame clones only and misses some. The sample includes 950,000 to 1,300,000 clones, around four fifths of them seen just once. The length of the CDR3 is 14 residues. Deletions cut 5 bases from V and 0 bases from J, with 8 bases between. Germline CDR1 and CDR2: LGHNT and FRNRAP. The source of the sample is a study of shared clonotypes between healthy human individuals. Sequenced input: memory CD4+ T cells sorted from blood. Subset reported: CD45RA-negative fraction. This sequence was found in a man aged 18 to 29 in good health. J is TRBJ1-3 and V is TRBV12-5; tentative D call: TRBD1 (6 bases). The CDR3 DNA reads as TGTGCTAGTGGTACAGGGTCCTCTGGAAACACCATATATTTT. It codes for CASGTGSSGNTIYF.